This T cell receptor beta chain was profiled in a study of blood T cell repertoires in COVID-19. Looking at the study overall: The United States, Italy and Spain supplied acute and convalescent COVID-19 samples. Nucleic acid was either cDNA or gDNA, and it came from T cells, B-cell-depleted T cells, or PBMCs.

In the study's own analysis: Nucleated cell number was recorded as an estimate derived from reference gene primer amplification. Only in-frame clones appear in the TCRdb table, and some are missing; sequencing was by immunoSEQ multiplex PCR. V, J and clone size reflect that table, while D and trimming were determined from the DNA. This sample has more than 300,000 clones, with around 88% found just once. This CDR3 has 14 amino acids. The V and J ends lost 4 bases and 5 bases, in that order; junction bases with no gene match: 6. Germline CDR1 is SGHRS and CDR2 is YFSETQ. The sample was peripheral blood. This TCR came from a woman aged 45-65 years with acute or convalescent COVID-19. The V and J genes are TRBV5-1 and TRBJ2-3, with 8 positions matching TRBD1. CDR3 loop: CASSPGQDGDTQYF. In DNA form, the CDR3 reads TGCGCCAGCAGCCCGGGACAGGACGGAGATACGCAGTATTTT.